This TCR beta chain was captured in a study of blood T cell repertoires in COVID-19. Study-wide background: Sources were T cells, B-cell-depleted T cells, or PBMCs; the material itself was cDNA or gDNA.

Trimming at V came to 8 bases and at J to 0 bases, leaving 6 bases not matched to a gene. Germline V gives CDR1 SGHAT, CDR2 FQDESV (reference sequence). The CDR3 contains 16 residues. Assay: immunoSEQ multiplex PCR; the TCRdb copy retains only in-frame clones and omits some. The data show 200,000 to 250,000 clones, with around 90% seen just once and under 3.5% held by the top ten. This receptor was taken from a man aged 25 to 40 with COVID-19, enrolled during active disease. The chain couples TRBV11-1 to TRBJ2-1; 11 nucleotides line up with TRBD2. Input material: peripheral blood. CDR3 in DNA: TGTGCCAGCGACTTAGCGGGGGGGAGCTCCTACAATGAGCAGTTCTTC. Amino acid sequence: CASDLAGGSSYNEQFF.